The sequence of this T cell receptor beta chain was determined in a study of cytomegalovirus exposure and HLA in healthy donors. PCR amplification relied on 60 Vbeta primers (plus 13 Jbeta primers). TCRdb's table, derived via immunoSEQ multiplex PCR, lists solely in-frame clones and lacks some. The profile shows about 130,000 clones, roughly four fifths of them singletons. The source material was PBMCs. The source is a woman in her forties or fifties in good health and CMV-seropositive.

The CDR3 DNA is TGTGCCGGGCCATCCTGGGGGGGCACGGACGAGCAGTACTTC. Encoded protein: CAGPSWGGTDEQYF. The chain links TRBV21-1 to TRBJ2-7; TRBD2, the D gene given by the table, was not confirmed from the DNA. TRBV21-1 is deemed a pseudogene. CDR3 length equals 14 residues.